Following are 32 T cell receptor beta chains from one sample sequenced in a study of T cell responses to AZD1222 COVID-19 vaccine. The protocol was immunoSEQ multiplex PCR, while the TCRdb copy is restricted to in-frame clones and leaves out a portion. Of over 150,000 clones listed, over 75% were seen once; the top ten hold 4.3%. Sequenced here: peripheral blood, sampled 28 days after the second AZD1222 dose. The receptors stem from an adult who received the AZD1222 COVID-19 vaccine.

This chain connects TRBV27 to TRBJ1-1; D not certain. V was clipped by 10 bases and J by 0 bases, with 21 bases between them. Looked up from germline, CDR1 is MNHEY and CDR2 is SMNVEV (reference sequence). This CDR3 comprises 16 residues. DNA of the CDR3: TGTGCCACCCCGCTTTTCAATCTCTACATGAACACTGAAGCTTTCTTT. It translates to CATPLFNLYMNTEAFF.

The V gene is TRBV10-3, the J gene TRBJ1-5, with D possibly TRBD1 on 5 matching bases. Trimming removed 10 bases from V and 1 base from J, with 14 bases in between. Per germline, CDR1 ENHRY and CDR2 SYGVKD. CDR3 length: 14 amino acids. The CDR3 loop is CATHTGGSNQPQHF. The CDR3 DNA is TGTGCCACCCACACCGGGGGGAGCAATCAGCCCCAGCATTTT.

This clone was seen only once. The chain employs TRBV11-2 and TRBJ2-7, with a tentative D call TRBD1 (6 bases). The germline CDR1 and CDR2 sequences are SGHAT and FQNNGV. This CDR3 comprises 14 residues. Trimming pared 4 bases from V and 3 bases from J, leaving 13 bases between. CDR3 residues: CASSSGVGRYEQYF. CDR3 DNA: TGTGCCAGCAGCTCAGGGGTGGGCCGCTACGAGCAGTACTTC.

In its sample, this clone was seen once. The V gene is TRBV7-9, the J gene TRBJ1-1; no clear D gene. This CDR3 has 14 amino acids. Trimming removed 5 bases from V and 0 bases from J, with 10 bases in between. Germline V gives CDR1 SEHNR, CDR2 FQNEAQ (reference sequence). CDR3 DNA sequence: TGTGCCAGCAGCCCAACGGGGATGAACACTGAAGCTTTCTTT. Translating it yields CASSPTGMNTEAFF.

The chain uses TRBV7-2 and TRBJ1-1; unclear D gene. The V end lost 2 bases, the J end lost 0 bases, and 4 bases lay between the germline ends. CDR3 length: 13 amino acids. Germline V gives CDR1 SGHTA, CDR2 FQGNSA. The CDR3 DNA reads as TGTGCCAGCAGCTTAATGCTGAACACTGAAGCTTTCTTT. This codes for CASSLMLNTEAFF.

The rearrangement uses TRBV3-1 (or the pseudogene TRBV3-2) and TRBJ1-2, with 7 positions matching TRBD1. V trimming: 0 bases; J trimming: 5 bases; junction bases outside the gene matches: 15. The V gene's germline CDR1 is LGHDT and CDR2 YNNKEL (reference sequence). The CDR3 is 18 residues long. The CDR3 nucleotides read TGTGCCAGCAGCCAAGAACCCCACCGGACAGGCTACGGATATGGCTACACCTTC. It yields the protein CASSQEPHRTGYGYGYTF.

The V and J genes are TRBV15 and TRBJ1-2; D not resolved. V lost 3 bases and J lost 5, with 13 bases in between. Germline V gene data show CDR1 as LNHNV and CDR2 as YYDKDF (reference sequence). The CDR3 has 14 amino acids. CDR3 sequence reads: CATSRRLNEYGYTF. The CDR3 DNA is TGTGCCACCAGCAGGAGACTGAATGAGTATGGCTACACCTTC.

This chain links TRBV24-1 with TRBJ2-2, with D perhaps TRBD2 (6 bases). Germline CDR1 and CDR2: KGHDR and SFDVKD. Between the trimmed V and J ends, which lost 6 bases and 7 bases, there was a span of 11 bases. The CDR3 runs 13 residues. CDR3 in amino acids: CATSRGIDGELFF. CDR3 nucleotides: TGTGCCACCAGTCGCGGGATAGACGGGGAGCTGTTTTTT.

The chain combines TRBV7-8 with TRBJ1-5; weak D call: TRBD1 (5 bases). This CDR3 comprises 17 residues. Germline V gives CDR1 SGHVS, CDR2 FQNEAQ. V lost 4 bases and J 2 bases, leaving 18 bases between the germline ends. The chain's CDR3 is CASSSGLWGEGNQPQHF. In nucleotides, the CDR3 is TGTGCCAGCAGCTCGGGGTTGTGGGGGGAGGGCAATCAGCCCCAGCATTTT.

The chain recombines TRBV27 with TRBJ1-2; TRBD1 matches 8 bases. Germline V gene data show CDR1 as MNHEY and CDR2 as SMNVEV (reference sequence). This CDR3 region has 15 residues. Germline trimming cut 3 bases from V and 3 bases from J; bases unmatched to any gene: 6. CDR3 sequence: CASSFRGQEHYGYTF. The CDR3 bases are TGTGCCAGCAGTTTTAGGGGACAGGAGCACTATGGCTACACCTTC.

The gene calls are TRBV15 and TRBJ2-1; 15 bases agree with TRBD2. This CDR3 comprises 16 residues. The junction had 1 base not matched to a gene; V was cut back by 3 bases and J by 4 bases. CDR1 and CDR2 (germline): LNHNV, YYDKDF (reference sequence). CDR3 protein: CATSRGTSGGYNEQFF. The CDR3 nucleotides read TGTGCCACCAGCAGGGGGACTAGCGGGGGGTACAATGAGCAGTTCTTC.

The chain joins TRBV11-2 to TRBJ2-7, with 12 nucleotides matching TRBD1. The ends lost 2 bases at V and 7 bases at J; junction bases unmatched: 6. Germline V gene lookup returns CDR1 SGHAT and CDR2 FQNNGV. This CDR3 is built from 15 residues. The CDR3 sequence: CASSLTGQGAQEQYF. In nucleotides, the CDR3 is TGTGCCAGCAGCTTAACGGGACAGGGGGCACAAGAGCAGTACTTC.

V usage is TRBV2 and J usage is TRBJ1-5, with D tentatively TRBD1 (5 bases). Germline loops: CDR1 SNHLY, CDR2 FYNNEI. The CDR3 loop spans 14 amino acids. V was pared by 9 bases and J by 2 bases, with 14 bases between. Written as DNA, the CDR3 is TGTGCCAGTTCGGGGGAAGTTGGCAATCAGCCCCAGCATTTT. The encoded protein is CASSGEVGNQPQHF. Variable domain in full (rest from reference TRBV2 and TRBJ1-5): EPEVTQTPSHQVTQMGQEVILRCVPISNHLYFYWYRQILGQKVEFLVSFYNNEISEKSEIFDDQFSVERPDGSNFTLKIRSTKLEDSAMYFCASSGEVGNQPQHFGDGTRLSIL.

The chain combines TRBV6-5 with TRBJ1-1; the D is unclear. Germline loops: CDR1 MNHEY, CDR2 SVGAGI. Trimming removed 7 bases from V and 1 base from J, with 4 bases in between. The CDR3 has 11 residues. The CDR3 DNA sequence: TGTGCCAGCAAGGCGAACACTGAAGCTTTCTTT. Protein: CASKANTEAFF.

V and J are TRBV5-1 and TRBJ1-1, with a weak D call TRBD1 (5 bases). The CDR3 sequence is 15 residues long. With 7 bases removed from V and 5 bases from J, the gap between germline ends came to 21 bases. CDR1 and CDR2 from the germline V gene are SGHRS and YFSETQ. The CDR3 DNA sequence: TGCGCCAGCTCTTGGGGGACGGCCTCGAGTACTGAAGCTTTCTTT. Amino acids: CASSWGTASSTEAFF.

J is TRBJ2-2 and V is TRBV19; the D is unclear. Germline lookup yields CDR1 LNHDA and CDR2 SQIVND (reference sequence). Trimming shortened V by 7 bases and J by 7 bases, and 7 bases separated the two germline ends. The CDR3 extends over 11 amino acids. The CDR3: CASISLGELFF. CDR3 bases: TGTGCCAGTATATCCCTCGGGGAGCTGTTTTTT.

The CDR3 loop is CASSVYNQPQHF. CDR3 DNA: TGTGCCAGCAGTGTCTACAATCAGCCCCAGCATTTT. V is TRBV12-3 or TRBV12-4 and J is TRBJ1-5, with D unresolved. The V and J ends lost 5 bases and 3 bases respectively, with 5 bases between them. This CDR3 has 12 amino acids.

The J gene is TRBJ2-2, the V gene TRBV9; 7 bases map to TRBD1. Trimming removed 2 bases from V and 4 bases from J; junction bases left unmatched: 8. The CDR3 is 16 amino acids. CDR1 is SGDLS, CDR2 YYNGEE, per germline. The CDR3 nucleotides are TGTGCCAGCAGCGTTTTACAGGGGTTAGGCACCGGGGAGCTGTTTTTT. It translates to CASSVLQGLGTGELFF. Combining the CDR3 with reference TRBV9 and TRBJ2-2 gives the whole variable domain DSGVTQTPKHLITATGQRVTLRCSPRSGDLSVYWYQQSLDQGLQFLIQYYNGEERAKGNILERFSAQQFPDLHSELNLSSLELGDSALYFCASSVLQGLGTGELFFGEGSRLTVL.

The J gene is TRBJ2-1, the V gene TRBV30; 7 nucleotides line up with TRBD1. This CDR3 is 12 amino acids long. J lost 15 bases, V lost 1 base, and 9 bases had no gene match. Per the germline V gene, CDR1 is GTSNPN and CDR2 is SVGIG (reference sequence). The CDR3 sequence: CAWSATGEIPFF. As DNA, the CDR3 is TGTGCCTGGAGTGCAACAGGGGAGATTCCGTTCTTC.

This chain joins TRBV5-1 and TRBJ2-5; D not certain. Trimming stripped 4 bases from V and 5 bases from J, with 15 bases between. This CDR3 region has 14 residues. CDR1 is SGHRS, CDR2 YFSETQ, per germline. DNA of the CDR3: TGCGCCAGCAGCCCACGGACCCCCCAGGAGACCCAGTACTTC. It encodes CASSPRTPQETQYF.

This clone was detected once. The chain's CDR3 is CASSFLDGTDTQYF. The CDR3 DNA follows: TGCGCCAGCAGCTTTTTGGATGGCACAGATACGCAGTATTTT. The rearrangement links TRBV5-1 to TRBJ2-3; D gene ambiguous. The CDR3 extends over 14 amino acids. From germline, CDR1 is SGHRS and CDR2 YFSETQ. Trimming stripped 2 bases from V and 1 base from J, with 8 bases between.

V is TRBV24-1 and J is TRBJ2-3, with a tentative D call TRBD2 (5 bases). Trimming pared 6 bases from V and 1 base from J, leaving 10 bases between. The CDR3 spans 14 residues. Germline V CDR1 and CDR2: KGHDR, SFDVKD. The CDR3 loop is CATSPGGRTDTQYF. As DNA, the CDR3 is TGTGCCACCAGTCCAGGAGGACGCACAGATACGCAGTATTTT.

The chain employs TRBV12-5 and TRBJ2-1, with D maybe TRBD2 (6 bases). V was cut by 6 bases and J by 0 bases, with 15 bases left in between. The germline V gene encodes CDR1 LGHNT and CDR2 FRNRAP. The CDR3 extends over 16 amino acids. The CDR3 loop reads CASGVRRGSSYNEQFF. The CDR3 DNA reads TGTGCTAGTGGAGTCCGCCGGGGGAGCTCCTACAATGAGCAGTTCTTC.

The rearrangement joins TRBV2 to TRBJ1-1, with D perhaps TRBD1 (5 bases). V dropped 7 bases and J dropped 7 bases, with 16 bases sitting between them. Germline CDR1 and CDR2: SNHLY and FYNNEI. CDR3 length: 13 amino acids. CDR3 sequence (DNA): TGTGCCAGCATCAGGGACCGGGGCCATGAAGCTTTCTTT. Translated: CASIRDRGHEAFF.

This chain connects TRBV4-3 to TRBJ2-4, with TRBD1 as a possible D gene (5 bases). Looked up from germline, CDR1 is LGHNA and CDR2 is YSLEER. The V and J ends lost 2 bases and 0 bases respectively, with 14 bases between them. This CDR3 comprises 17 residues. The CDR3 sequence: CASSQTPGISAKNIQYF. In DNA, the CDR3 is TGCGCCAGCAGCCAAACCCCAGGGATTTCAGCCAAAAACATTCAGTACTTC.

This chain joins TRBV20-1 and TRBJ2-1, with no clear D. The CDR3 extends over 18 amino acids. The germline gives CDR1 DFQATT, CDR2 SNEGSKA (reference sequence). Trimming took off 3 bases at V and 8 bases at J, with 29 bases between the two ends. CDR3 sequence (DNA): TGCAGTGCTAGTCCGCGCTGGACCACCCTCGACCGTTTCGATGAGCAGTTCTTC. Residues: CSASPRWTTLDRFDEQFF.

The chain joins TRBV25-1 to TRBJ1-4; TRBD1 aligns across 8 bases. Germline V gene sequence: CDR1 MGHDK, CDR2 SYGVNS. Trimming at V came to 2 bases and at J to 7 bases, leaving 9 bases not matched to a gene. CDR3 length equals 16 residues. The DNA of the CDR3 is TGTGCCAGCAGTGAACCCGACAGGGGTAGGTTTGAAAAACTGTTTTTT. Encoded protein: CASSEPDRGRFEKLFF.

The V gene is TRBV20-1, the J gene TRBJ1-2; D is undetermined. Trimming left V 6 bases short and J 5 bases short, with 10 bases between. The germline V gene encodes CDR1 DFQATT and CDR2 SNEGSKA (reference sequence). This CDR3 is 11 amino acids long. CDR3 sequence: CSANLVYGYTF. The CDR3 nucleotides read TGCAGTGCCAACCTCGTTTATGGCTACACCTTC.

To note about this clone: The same CDR3 is also encoded by other DNA sequences in this sample. The gene calls are TRBV2 and TRBJ1-2; D is uncertain. The germline V gene has CDR1 SNHLY and CDR2 FYNNEI. This CDR3 spans 12 amino acids. V gave up 4 bases and J gave up 5 bases, with 8 bases separating them. The CDR3 sequence is CASSGQRYGYTF. In nucleotides, the CDR3 is TGTGCCAGCAGTGGGCAGCGGTATGGCTACACCTTC.

The chain is built from TRBV2 and TRBJ1-2; D possibly corresponds to TRBD1 (5 bases). Trimming left V 1 base short and J 0 bases short, with 9 bases between. Germline V CDR1 and CDR2: SNHLY, FYNNEI. This CDR3 has 15 amino acids. CDR3 coding DNA: TGTGCCAGCAGTGAAGGGCGGGGGACTAACTATGGCTACACCTTC. Encoded protein: CASSEGRGTNYGYTF.

The DNA for the CDR3 is TGCGCCAGCAGGGGACAGGGAGAAGAGACCCAGTACTTC. Its protein is CASRGQGEETQYF. The rearrangement links TRBV10-1 to TRBJ2-5; 9 bases agree with TRBD1. The V segment lost 6 bases and the J segment 3 bases; nucleotides outside the gene matches: 2. The V gene's germline CDR1 is WNHNN and CDR2 SYGVQD (reference sequence). The CDR3 runs to 13 residues.

The chain joins TRBV6-5 to TRBJ1-1; possible D gene TRBD1, 5 bases. Looked up from germline, CDR1 is MNHEY and CDR2 is SVGAGI. The V and J ends lost 6 bases and 0 bases respectively, with 8 bases between them. This CDR3 region has 13 residues. CDR3 region: CASSGHLNTEAFF. The CDR3 nucleotides are TGTGCCAGCAGCGGACACCTGAACACTGAAGCTTTCTTT.